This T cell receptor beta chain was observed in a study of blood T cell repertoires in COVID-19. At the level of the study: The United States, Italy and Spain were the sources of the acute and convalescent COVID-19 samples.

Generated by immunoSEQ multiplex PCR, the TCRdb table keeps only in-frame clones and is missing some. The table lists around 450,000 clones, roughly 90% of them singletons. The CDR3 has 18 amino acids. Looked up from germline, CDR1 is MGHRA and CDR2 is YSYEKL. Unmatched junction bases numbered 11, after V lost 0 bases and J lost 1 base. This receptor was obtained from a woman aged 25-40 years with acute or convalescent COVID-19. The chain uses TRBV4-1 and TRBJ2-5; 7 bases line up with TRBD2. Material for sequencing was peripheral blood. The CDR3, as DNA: TGCGCCAGCAGCCAAGAGCGGGCCGGCGGGGGTCTCCAAGAGACCCAGTACTTC. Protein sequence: CASSQERAGGGLQETQYF.